This is a list of T cell receptor beta chains from one sample in a study of chemoradiotherapy in HPV16-positive cancers. Clones were read by immunoSEQ multiplex PCR, and TCRdb kept only the in-frame ones, dropping some. The sample lists approximately 7,000 clones; over 75% were seen once. The sequencing used tumor tissue, collected from a patient who underwent chemoradiotherapy. These receptors all come from a human donor with HPV-associated anogenital cancer. The CDR3 runs from the conserved cysteine through the conserved F or W. A D gene is named only where the DNA matches it firmly. Size is stated for part of the rows, as once, few or many counts, or as a class when the clone is expanded.

TRBD2,14,TRBV5-4,-,TRBJ2-1,TGTGCCAGCAGCTTTGATCGGGAGGGCCTAATACCGTTCTTC,CASSFDREGLIPFF
-,14,TRBV10-3,-,TRBJ1-5,TGTGCCATCAGTGAGTACGGCGGGAATCAGCCCCAGCATTTT,CAISEYGGNQPQHF
-,13,TRBV4-3,-,TRBJ1-1,TGCGCCAGCAGGGACAGTGCGAACACTGAAGCTTTCTTT,CASRDSANTEAFF
-,13,TRBV5-4,-,TRBJ2-7,TGTGCCAGCAGCTTTATCGGGGCCGGGGAGCAGTACTTC,CASSFIGAGEQYF
-,16,TRBV6-6,-,TRBJ1-1,TGTGCCAGCAACCGAGGGATAGGCCGGGGTGGAACTGAAGCTTTCTTT,CASNRGIGRGGTEAFF
-,13,TRBV5-1,-,TRBJ2-3,TGCGCCAGCAGAACGGGGGCCACAGATACGCAGTATTTT,CASRTGATDTQYF
-,12,TRBV10-3,-,TRBJ2-3,TGTGCCATCAGTGTAGGAAGCGATACGCAGTATTTT,CAISVGSDTQYF
-,12,TRBV11-2,-,TRBJ2-3,TGTGCCAGCAGCGACTACACAGATACGCAGTATTTT,CASSDYTDTQYF
-,15,TRBV5-1,-,TRBJ1-1,TGCGCCAGCAGCTCTGGTGGTAGCCGGAACACTGAAGCTTTCTTT,CASSSGGSRNTEAFF
-,14,TRBV7-6,-,TRBJ2-1,TGTGCCAGCAGCGCTACAGGGACCTACAATGAGCAGTTCTTC,CASSATGTYNEQFF
TRBD2,16,TRBV5-6,-,TRBJ2-7,TGTGCCAGCAGCATCCTGTCTGGCGGGGGGCGGCGCGAGCAGTACTTC,CASSILSGGGRREQYF
TRBD2,15,TRBV19,-,TRBJ2-3,TGTGCCAGTAGTATTTCGGGGGGGCGCACAGATACGCAGTATTTT,CASSISGGRTDTQYF
-,12,TRBV7-9,-,TRBJ2-2,TGTGCCAGCAGCTTCCCGGTGGGGGAGCTGTTTTTT,CASSFPVGELFF
TRBD1,17,TRBV18,once,TRBJ1-1,TGTGCCAGCTCACCAAAGGGGGCTGGGGGTATGAACACTGAAGCTTTCTTT,CASSPKGAGGMNTEAFF
-,15,TRBV7-2,once,TRBJ1-2,TGTGCCAGCAGCTTGCAACAGGGCTTAGGCTACGGCTACACCTTC,CASSLQQGLGYGYTF
-,13,TRBV11-3,-,TRBJ1-4,TGTGCCAGCAGCCGGCGGGAGGGTGAAAAACTGTTTTTT,CASSRREGEKLFF
TRBD2,16,TRBV25-1,-,TRBJ2-3,TGTGCCAGCAGTGAATACGGGAGGAAAAGCACAGATACGCAGTATTTT,CASSEYGRKSTDTQYF
-,13,TRBV6-1,-,TRBJ2-4,TGTGCCAGCAGTCGAGGGGCTGAGGGCATTCAGTACTTC,CASSRGAEGIQYF
TRBD1,17,TRBV27,-,TRBJ2-1,TGTGCCAGCAGATGGAGAGCCGGGACAGGGGCCTACAATGAGCAGTTCTTC,CASRWRAGTGAYNEQFF
-,15,TRBV18,-,TRBJ2-2,TGTGCCAGCTCCTCGGGAGTCGCGAACACCGGGGAGCTGTTTTTT,CASSSGVANTGELFF
TRBD2,13,TRBV4-2,-,TRBJ2-1,TGTGCCAGCAGCCGCACTAGCGGCAATGAGCAGTTCTTC,CASSRTSGNEQFF
TRBD1,15,TRBV6-6,-,TRBJ2-1,TGTGCCAGCAGAGCCGGGACAGGGTTGTACAATGAGCAGTTCTTC,CASRAGTGLYNEQFF
-,15,TRBV7-9,-,TRBJ2-7,TGTGCCAGCAGCTTTTTTCAGCAGCCGCCCTACGAGCAGTACTTC,CASSFFQQPPYEQYF
-,16,TRBV27,-,TRBJ1-4,TGTGCCAGCAGTTTGGCGTGGGGGTTGGGAAATGAAAAACTGTTTTTT,CASSLAWGLGNEKLFF
TRBD2,14,TRBV7-2,-,TRBJ2-5,TGTGCCAGCAGGCAGACTAGCGGCGGAGAGACCCAGTACTTC,CASRQTSGGETQYF